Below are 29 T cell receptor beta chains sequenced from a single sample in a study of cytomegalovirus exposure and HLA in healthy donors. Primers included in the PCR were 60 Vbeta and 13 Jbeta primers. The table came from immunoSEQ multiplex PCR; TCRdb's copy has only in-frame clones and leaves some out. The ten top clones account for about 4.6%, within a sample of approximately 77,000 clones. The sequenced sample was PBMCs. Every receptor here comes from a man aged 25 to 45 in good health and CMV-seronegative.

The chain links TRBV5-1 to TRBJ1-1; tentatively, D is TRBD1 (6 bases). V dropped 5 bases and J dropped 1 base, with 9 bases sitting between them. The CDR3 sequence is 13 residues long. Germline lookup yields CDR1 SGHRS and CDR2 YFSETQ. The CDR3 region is CASRDSSNTEAFF. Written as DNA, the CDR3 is TGCGCCAGCAGGGACAGTTCGAACACTGAAGCTTTCTTT. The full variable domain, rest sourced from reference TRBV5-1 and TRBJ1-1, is KAGVTQTPRYLIKTRGQQVTLSCSPISGHRSVSWYQQTPGQGLQFLFEYFSETQRNKGNFPGRFSGRQFSNSRSEMNVSTLELGDSALYLCASRDSSNTEAFFGQGTRLTVV.

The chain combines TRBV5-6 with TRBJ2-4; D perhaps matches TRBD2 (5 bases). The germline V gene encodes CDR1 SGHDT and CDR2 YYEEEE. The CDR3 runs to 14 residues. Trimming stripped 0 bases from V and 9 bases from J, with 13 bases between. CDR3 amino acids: CASSLARTYPIQYF. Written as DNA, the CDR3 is TGTGCCAGCAGCTTGGCCCGGACTTATCCCATTCAGTACTTC.

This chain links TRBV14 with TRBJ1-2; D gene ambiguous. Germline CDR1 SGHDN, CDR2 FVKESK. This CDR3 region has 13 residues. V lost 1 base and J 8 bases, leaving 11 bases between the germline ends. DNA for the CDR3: TGTGCCAGCAGCCAAGGTTTTGGGAGAGGCTACACCTTC. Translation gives CASSQGFGRGYTF.

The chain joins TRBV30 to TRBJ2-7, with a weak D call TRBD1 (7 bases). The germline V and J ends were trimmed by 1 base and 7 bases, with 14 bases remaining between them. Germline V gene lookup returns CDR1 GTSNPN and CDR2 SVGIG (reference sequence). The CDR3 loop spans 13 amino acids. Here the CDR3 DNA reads TGTGCCTGGAGTGGGCAGGGGGGCTTGGAGCAGTACTTC. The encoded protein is CAWSGQGGLEQYF.

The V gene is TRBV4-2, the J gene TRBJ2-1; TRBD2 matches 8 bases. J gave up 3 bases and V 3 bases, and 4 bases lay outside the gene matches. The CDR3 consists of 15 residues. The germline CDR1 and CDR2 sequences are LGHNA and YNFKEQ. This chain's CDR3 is CASSQTSDNYNEQFF. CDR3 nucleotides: TGTGCCAGCAGCCAGACTAGCGACAACTACAATGAGCAGTTCTTC.

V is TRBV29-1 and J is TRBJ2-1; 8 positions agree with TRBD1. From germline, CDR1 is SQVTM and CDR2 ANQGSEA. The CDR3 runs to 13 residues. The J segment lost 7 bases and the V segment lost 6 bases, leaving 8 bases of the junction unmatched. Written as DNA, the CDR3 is TGCAGCGTCCTTCAGGGGGCAGGGAATGAGCAGTTCTTC. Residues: CSVLQGAGNEQFF.

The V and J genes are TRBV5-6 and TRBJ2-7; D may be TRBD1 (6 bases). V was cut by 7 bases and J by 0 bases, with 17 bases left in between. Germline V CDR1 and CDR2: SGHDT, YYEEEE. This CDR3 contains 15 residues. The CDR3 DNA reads TGTGCCAGCGGCACCGCAGGGGTCCTCTCCTACGAGCAGTACTTC. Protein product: CASGTAGVLSYEQYF.

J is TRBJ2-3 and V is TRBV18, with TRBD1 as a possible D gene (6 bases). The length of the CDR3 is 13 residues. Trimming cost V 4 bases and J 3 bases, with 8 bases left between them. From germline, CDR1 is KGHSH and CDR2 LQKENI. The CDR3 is CASSLGATDTQYF. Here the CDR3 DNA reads TGTGCCAGCTCACTGGGGGCTACAGATACGCAGTATTTT.

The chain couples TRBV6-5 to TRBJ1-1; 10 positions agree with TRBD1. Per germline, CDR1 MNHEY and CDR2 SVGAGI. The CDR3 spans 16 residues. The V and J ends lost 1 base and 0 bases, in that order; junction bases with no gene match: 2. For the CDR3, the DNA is TGTGCCAGCAGTTACTGGGGACAGGGGTTGAACACTGAAGCTTTCTTT. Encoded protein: CASSYWGQGLNTEAFF.

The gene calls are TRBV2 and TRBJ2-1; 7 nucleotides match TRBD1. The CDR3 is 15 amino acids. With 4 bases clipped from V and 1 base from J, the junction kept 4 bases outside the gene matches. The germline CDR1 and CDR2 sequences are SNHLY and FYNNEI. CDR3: CASSGTGWSYNEQFF. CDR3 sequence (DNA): TGTGCCAGCAGTGGGACAGGTTGGTCCTACAATGAGCAGTTCTTC.

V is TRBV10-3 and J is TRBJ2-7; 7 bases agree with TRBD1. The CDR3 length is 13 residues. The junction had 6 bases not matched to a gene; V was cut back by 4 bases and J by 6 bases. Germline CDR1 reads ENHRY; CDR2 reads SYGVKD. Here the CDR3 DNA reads TGTGCCATCAGTGGTCAGGGGGTGTCCGAGCAGTACTTC. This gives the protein CAISGQGVSEQYF.

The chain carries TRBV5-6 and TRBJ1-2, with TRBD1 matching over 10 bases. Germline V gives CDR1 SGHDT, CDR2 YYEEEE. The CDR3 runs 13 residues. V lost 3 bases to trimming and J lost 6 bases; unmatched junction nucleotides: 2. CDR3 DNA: TGTGCCAGCAGCTATGGACAGGGGGATGGCTACACCTTC. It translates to CASSYGQGDGYTF.

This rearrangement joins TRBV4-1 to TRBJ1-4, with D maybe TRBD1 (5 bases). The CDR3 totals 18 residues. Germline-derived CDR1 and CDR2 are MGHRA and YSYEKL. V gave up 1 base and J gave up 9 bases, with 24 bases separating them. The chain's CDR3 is CASSQGPEGRGGQKKLFF. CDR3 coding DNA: TGCGCCAGCAGCCAAGGACCGGAGGGAAGGGGAGGGCAGAAAAAACTGTTTTTT.

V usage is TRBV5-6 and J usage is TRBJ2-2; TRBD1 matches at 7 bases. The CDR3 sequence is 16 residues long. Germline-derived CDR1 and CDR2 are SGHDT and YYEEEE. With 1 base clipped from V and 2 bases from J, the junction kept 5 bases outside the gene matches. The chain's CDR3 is CASSLWYRGNTGELFF. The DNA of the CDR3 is TGTGCCAGCAGCTTGTGGTACAGGGGCAACACCGGGGAGCTGTTTTTT. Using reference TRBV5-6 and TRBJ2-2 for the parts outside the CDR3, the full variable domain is DAGVTQSPTHLIKTRGQQVTLRCSPKSGHDTVSWYQQALGQGPQFIFQYYEEEERQRGNFPDRFSGHQFPNYSSELNVNALLLGDSALYLCASSLWYRGNTGELFFGEGSRLTVL.

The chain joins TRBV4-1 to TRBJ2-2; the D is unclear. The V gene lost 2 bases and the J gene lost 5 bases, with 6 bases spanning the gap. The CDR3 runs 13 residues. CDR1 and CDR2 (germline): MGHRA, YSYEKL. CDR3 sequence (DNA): TGCGCCAGCAGCCAATCCGTGACCGGGGAGCTGTTTTTT. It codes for CASSQSVTGELFF.

The CDR3 nucleotides read TGCGCCAGCAGCTTGGACCCGAGCTCCTACGAGCAGTACTTC. Its protein is CASSLDPSSYEQYF. V is TRBV5-1 and J is TRBJ2-7; no clear D gene. The ends were cut back, 0 bases at V and 0 bases at J, with 7 bases in the middle. CDR3 length: 14 amino acids. The germline gives CDR1 SGHRS, CDR2 YFSETQ. Together with reference TRBV5-1 and TRBJ2-7, the CDR3 gives the full variable domain: KAGVTQTPRYLIKTRGQQVTLSCSPISGHRSVSWYQQTPGQGLQFLFEYFSETQRNKGNFPGRFSGRQFSNSRSEMNVSTLELGDSALYLCASSLDPSSYEQYFGPGTRLTVT.

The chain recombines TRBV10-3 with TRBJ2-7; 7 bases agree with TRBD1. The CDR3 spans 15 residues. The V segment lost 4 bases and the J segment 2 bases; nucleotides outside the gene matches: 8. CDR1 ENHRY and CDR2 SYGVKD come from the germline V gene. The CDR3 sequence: CAISGTRDSTYEQYF. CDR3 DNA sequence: TGTGCCATCAGTGGGACCCGGGACAGTACCTACGAGCAGTACTTC.

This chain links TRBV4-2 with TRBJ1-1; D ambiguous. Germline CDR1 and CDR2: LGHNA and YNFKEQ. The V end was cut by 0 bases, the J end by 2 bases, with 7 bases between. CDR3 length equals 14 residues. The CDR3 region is CASSQDRGNTEAFF. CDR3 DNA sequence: TGTGCCAGCAGCCAAGATCGGGGAAACACTGAAGCTTTCTTT.

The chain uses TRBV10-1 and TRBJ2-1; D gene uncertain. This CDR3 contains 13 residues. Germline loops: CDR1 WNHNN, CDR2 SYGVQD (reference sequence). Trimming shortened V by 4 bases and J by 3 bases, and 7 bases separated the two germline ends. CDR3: CASSVSGYNEQFF. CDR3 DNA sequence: TGCGCCAGCAGTGTGTCCGGCTACAATGAGCAGTTCTTC.

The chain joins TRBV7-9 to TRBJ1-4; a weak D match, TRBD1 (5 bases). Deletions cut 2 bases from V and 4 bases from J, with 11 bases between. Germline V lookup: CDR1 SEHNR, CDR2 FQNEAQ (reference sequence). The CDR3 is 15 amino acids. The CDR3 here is CASSLQGAVNEKLFF. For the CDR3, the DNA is TGTGCCAGCAGCTTACAAGGGGCGGTTAATGAAAAACTGTTTTTT.

The CDR3 reads CASSLDTSCQYF. The CDR3, as DNA: TGTGCCAGCAGCTTAGACACTAGCTGCCAGTATTTT. V usage is TRBV7-2 and J usage is TRBJ2-3, with D possibly matching TRBD2 (6 bases). The V and J ends lost 1 base and 12 bases respectively, with 11 bases between them. The CDR3 sequence is 12 residues long. Looked up from germline, CDR1 is SGHTA and CDR2 is FQGNSA.

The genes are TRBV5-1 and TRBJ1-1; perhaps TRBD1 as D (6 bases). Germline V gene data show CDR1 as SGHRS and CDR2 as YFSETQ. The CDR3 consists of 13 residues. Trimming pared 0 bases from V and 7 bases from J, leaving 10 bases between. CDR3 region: CASSLDRDGEAFF. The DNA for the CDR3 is TGCGCCAGCAGCTTGGACAGGGACGGTGAAGCTTTCTTT.

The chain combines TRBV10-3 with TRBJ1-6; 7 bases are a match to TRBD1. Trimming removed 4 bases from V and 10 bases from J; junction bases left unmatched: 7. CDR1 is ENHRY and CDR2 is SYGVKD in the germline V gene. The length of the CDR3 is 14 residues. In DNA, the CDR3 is TGTGCCATCAGTGGACAGCAGGGGGGATCACCCCTCCACTTT. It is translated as CAISGQQGGSPLHF.

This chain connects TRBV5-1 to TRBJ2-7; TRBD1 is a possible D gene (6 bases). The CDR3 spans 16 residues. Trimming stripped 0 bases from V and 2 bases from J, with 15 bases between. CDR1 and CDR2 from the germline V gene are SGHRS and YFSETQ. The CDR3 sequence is CASSLGRGVKAYEQYF. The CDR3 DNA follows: TGCGCCAGCAGCTTGGGCAGGGGCGTTAAAGCCTACGAGCAGTACTTC.

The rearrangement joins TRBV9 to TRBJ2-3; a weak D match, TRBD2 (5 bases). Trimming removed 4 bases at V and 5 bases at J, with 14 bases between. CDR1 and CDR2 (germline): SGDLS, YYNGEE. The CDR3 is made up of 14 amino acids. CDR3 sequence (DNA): TGTGCCAGCAGCCCCCGGACTGGAATAGATACGCAGTATTTT. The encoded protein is CASSPRTGIDTQYF.

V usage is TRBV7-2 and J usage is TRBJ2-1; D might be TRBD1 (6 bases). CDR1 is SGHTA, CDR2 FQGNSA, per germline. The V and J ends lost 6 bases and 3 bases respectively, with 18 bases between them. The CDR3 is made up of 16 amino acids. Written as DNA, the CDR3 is TGTGCCAGCAGGAAAAATCAGGGGCGGAACTACAATGAGCAGTTCTTC. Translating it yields CASRKNQGRNYNEQFF.

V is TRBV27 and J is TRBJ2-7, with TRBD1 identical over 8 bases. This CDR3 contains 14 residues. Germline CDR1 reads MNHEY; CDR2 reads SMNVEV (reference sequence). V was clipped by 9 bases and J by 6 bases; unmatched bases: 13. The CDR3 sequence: CASADRGSGGEQYF. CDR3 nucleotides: TGTGCCAGTGCTGACAGGGGTTCCGGAGGCGAGCAGTACTTC.

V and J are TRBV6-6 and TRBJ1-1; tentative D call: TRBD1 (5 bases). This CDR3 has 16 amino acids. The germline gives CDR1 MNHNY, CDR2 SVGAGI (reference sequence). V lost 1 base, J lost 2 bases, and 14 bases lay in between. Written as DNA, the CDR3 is TGTGCCAGCAGTTACTTCCCGGGGGGGAACAACACTGAAGCTTTCTTT. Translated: CASSYFPGGNNTEAFF.

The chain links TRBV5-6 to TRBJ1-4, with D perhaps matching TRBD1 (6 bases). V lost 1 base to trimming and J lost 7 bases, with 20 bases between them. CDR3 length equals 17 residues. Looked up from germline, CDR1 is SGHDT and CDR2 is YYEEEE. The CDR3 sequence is CASSLYDRPRAGEKLFF. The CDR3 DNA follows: TGTGCCAGCAGCTTGTATGACAGGCCCAGGGCTGGTGAAAAACTGTTTTTT. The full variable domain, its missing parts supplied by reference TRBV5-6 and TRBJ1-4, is DAGVTQSPTHLIKTRGQQVTLRCSPKSGHDTVSWYQQALGQGPQFIFQYYEEEERQRGNFPDRFSGHQFPNYSSELNVNALLLGDSALYLCASSLYDRPRAGEKLFFGSGTQLSVL.